Below are 25 T cell receptor beta chains sequenced from a single sample in a study of blood T cell repertoires in COVID-19. Sequenced by immunoSEQ multiplex PCR; TCRdb stores in-frame clones only, minus some. This table has about 300,000 clones, about 84% appearing once. Sequencing input: peripheral blood. The source is a woman between 45 and 65 years old with acute or convalescent COVID-19.

The chain combines TRBV2 with TRBJ2-1; possibly TRBD2 for D (6 bases). Germline loops: CDR1 SNHLY, CDR2 FYNNEI. The CDR3 is made up of 13 amino acids. V gave up 8 bases and J gave up 8 bases, with 16 bases separating them. The CDR3 reads CASSTTSRDEQFF. The CDR3 DNA follows: TGTGCCAGCTCGACGACTAGTAGGGATGAGCAGTTCTTC. The full variable domain, in which reference TRBV2 and TRBJ2-1 provide the parts outside the CDR3, is EPEVTQTPSHQVTQMGQEVILRCVPISNHLYFYWYRQILGQKVEFLVSFYNNEISEKSEIFDDQFSVERPDGSNFTLKIRSTKLEDSAMYFCASSTTSRDEQFFGPGTRLTVL.

Details on this clone: The same CDR3 also results from other DNA sequences found in this sample. The chain joins TRBV7-2 to TRBJ2-7; 7 nucleotides agree with TRBD1. Germline CDR1 and CDR2: SGHTA and FQGNSA. The trim removed 4 bases at V and 0 bases at J, leaving 6 bases unmatched. The CDR3 loop spans 15 amino acids. CDR3 region: CASSSQGTASYEQYF. CDR3 nucleotide sequence: TGTGCCAGCAGCTCCCAAGGGACAGCCTCCTACGAGCAGTACTTC.

This chain joins TRBV7-2 and TRBJ1-4; D is uncertain. Germline loops: CDR1 SGHTA, CDR2 FQGNSA. V was clipped by 2 bases and J by 4 bases, with 14 bases between them. The CDR3 is 16 residues long. The CDR3 loop is CASSLSSGGSNEKLFF. Written as DNA, the CDR3 is TGTGCCAGCAGCTTAAGTTCCGGTGGGAGTAATGAAAAACTGTTTTTT.

The J gene is TRBJ1-2, the V gene TRBV6-5; TRBD1 might be the D (5 bases). V was shortened by 6 bases and J by 5 bases, with 10 bases between the two germline ends. This CDR3 spans 12 amino acids. Germline values: CDR1 MNHEY, CDR2 SVGAGI. CDR3 protein: CASSADRYGYTF. CDR3 sequence (DNA): TGTGCCAGCAGCGCAGACAGATATGGCTACACCTTC.

The chain couples TRBV5-1 to TRBJ2-3; tentative D call: TRBD2 (5 bases). Germline CDR1 is SGHRS and CDR2 is YFSETQ. With 7 bases removed from V and 3 bases from J, the gap between germline ends came to 21 bases. The CDR3 covers 16 residues. CDR3 sequence (DNA): TGCGCCAGCCGTACGGCTGGGGTAGCGAATACAGATACGCAGTATTTT. This gives the protein CASRTAGVANTDTQYF.

The chain is built from TRBV7-9 and TRBJ2-6; D gene uncertain. Germline assignment: CDR1 SEHNR and CDR2 FQNEAQ (reference sequence). V was trimmed by 4 bases and J by 1 base, leaving 8 bases between them. This CDR3 is built from 15 residues. CDR3 nucleotides: TGTGCCAGCAGCTCAGACTTATCTGGGGCCAACGTCCTGACTTTC. This translates into CASSSDLSGANVLTF.

V and J are TRBV7-8 and TRBJ2-1; 7 bases fit TRBD2. The CDR3 contains 18 residues. The trim removed 1 base at V and 6 bases at J, leaving 15 bases unmatched. Germline CDR1 is SGHVS and CDR2 is FQNEAQ. DNA of the CDR3: TGTGCCAGCAGCTTAGGTGATTGGGGGGAGGGCCTATTCAATGAGCAGTTCTTC. Amino acids: CASSLGDWGEGLFNEQFF.

The J gene is TRBJ1-5, the V gene TRBV19; 8 bases map to TRBD1. The V and J ends lost 4 bases and 4 bases, in that order; junction bases with no gene match: 6. This CDR3 spans 15 amino acids. Germline V gene data show CDR1 as LNHDA and CDR2 as SQIVND (reference sequence). CDR3 protein: CASSNRRGPNQPQHF. The CDR3 nucleotides are TGTGCCAGTAGTAACCGCAGGGGGCCTAATCAGCCCCAGCATTTT. Full variable domain (outside the CDR3, taken from reference TRBV19 and TRBJ1-5): DGGITQSPKYLFRKEGQNVTLSCEQNLNHDAMYWYRQDPGQGLRLIYYSQIVNDFQKGDIAEGYSVSREKKESFPLTVTSAQKNPTAFYLCASSNRRGPNQPQHFGDGTRLSIL.

The chain uses TRBV5-4 and TRBJ1-2, with TRBD1 matching 7 bases. Germline loops: CDR1 SGHNT, CDR2 YYREEE (reference sequence). Unmatched junction bases numbered 6, after V lost 4 bases and J lost 6 bases. The CDR3 loop spans 13 amino acids. The CDR3 reads CASSLQGVDGYTF. The CDR3 bases are TGTGCCAGCAGCCTCCAGGGGGTTGATGGCTACACCTTC.

This chain connects TRBV18 to TRBJ2-3; 7 nucleotides align to TRBD1. CDR1 is KGHSH, CDR2 LQKENI, per germline. The ends lost 6 bases at V and 2 bases at J; junction bases unmatched: 8. The CDR3 loop spans 15 amino acids. The CDR3 DNA reads TGTGCCAGCTCTCAAGGACAGGCCGACACAGATACGCAGTATTTT. Encoded protein: CASSQGQADTDTQYF. The full variable domain, rest sourced from reference TRBV18 and TRBJ2-3, is NAGVMQNPRHLVRRRGQEARLRCSPMKGHSHVYWYRQLPEEGLKFMVYLQKENIIDESGMPKERFSAEFPKEGPSILRIQQVVRGDSAAYFCASSQGQADTDTQYFGPGTRLTVL.

The rearrangement uses TRBV7-9 and TRBJ2-1; 8 positions agree with TRBD2. J lost 12 bases, V lost 1 base, and 17 bases had no gene match. The germline CDR1 and CDR2 sequences are SEHNR and FQNEAQ (reference sequence). The CDR3 spans 17 residues. CDR3 sequence (DNA): TGTGCCAGCAGCTTAGAGTTCGGCCTAGCGGGCCCTTTTGGGCAGTTCTTC. Translating it yields CASSLEFGLAGPFGQFF.

The rearrangement joins TRBV28 to TRBJ1-2; D not resolved. The V end lost 5 bases, the J end lost 4 bases, and 11 bases lay between the germline ends. Per germline, CDR1 MDHEN and CDR2 SYDVKM. This CDR3 comprises 13 residues. CDR3 sequence reads: CASSPLPPYGYTF. CDR3 coding DNA: TGTGCCAGCAGTCCTCTCCCCCCCTATGGCTACACCTTC.

The rearrangement joins TRBV7-3 to TRBJ1-1; TRBD1 might be the D (5 bases). The CDR3 is made up of 17 amino acids. Germline V lookup: CDR1 SGHTA, CDR2 FQGTGA. Between the trimmed V and J ends, which lost 5 bases and 0 bases, there was a span of 19 bases. CDR3 DNA sequence: TGTGCCAGCAGCCCCCGCAACAGGCGTGACATGAACACTGAAGCTTTCTTT. Translated: CASSPRNRRDMNTEAFF. Full variable domain (remainder filled in from reference TRBV7-3 and TRBJ1-1): GAGVSQTPSNKVTEKGKYVELRCDPISGHTALYWYRQSLGQGPEFLIYFQGTGAADDSGLPNDRFFAVRPEGSVSTLKIQRTERGDSAVYLCASSPRNRRDMNTEAFFGQGTRLTVV.

This rearrangement joins TRBV11-2 to TRBJ2-7, with 10 bases fitting TRBD1. Germline V gene sequence: CDR1 SGHAT, CDR2 FQNNGV. This CDR3 has 14 amino acids. V was clipped by 5 bases and J by 1 base; unmatched bases: 2. DNA for the CDR3: TGTGCCAGCAGCCGACAGGGGGCTTCCTACGAGCAGTACTTC. Residues: CASSRQGASYEQYF. The entire variable domain, with the rest obtained from reference TRBV11-2 and TRBJ2-7, is as follows: EAGVAQSPRYKIIEKRQSVAFWCNPISGHATLYWYQQILGQGPKLLIQFQNNGVVDDSQLPKDRFSAERLKGVDSTLKIQPAKLEDSAVYLCASSRQGASYEQYFGPGTRLTVT.

This rearrangement joins TRBV3-1 (or the pseudogene TRBV3-2) to TRBJ2-7; possibly TRBD2 for D (5 bases). CDR3 length equals 18 residues. Germline-derived CDR1 and CDR2 are LGHDT and YNNKEL (reference sequence). Trimming cost V 0 bases and J 0 bases, with 18 bases left between them. The CDR3 protein is CASSQEASQRNFSYEQYF. DNA of the CDR3: TGTGCCAGCAGCCAAGAGGCGAGCCAGCGGAACTTCTCCTACGAGCAGTACTTC.

For the CDR3, the DNA is TGTGCCAGCTCACCTAACACAGATACGCAGTATTTT. This encodes CASSPNTDTQYF. This chain connects TRBV18 to TRBJ2-3; D not resolved. Germline V gene data show CDR1 as KGHSH and CDR2 as LQKENI. The CDR3 has 12 residues. V was trimmed by 3 bases and J by 2 bases, leaving 3 bases between them.

There are a few counts of this clone. This chain links TRBV28 with TRBJ1-2; TRBD1 agrees at 7 bases. J was trimmed by 7 bases and V by 10 bases; bases with no gene match: 12. Germline CDR1 is MDHEN and CDR2 is SYDVKM. The CDR3 has 13 residues. CDR3 sequence: CATPGQGVSGYTF. In nucleotides, the CDR3 is TGTGCCACCCCGGGGCAGGGGGTAAGTGGCTACACCTTC.

The V and J genes are TRBV19 and TRBJ2-1; weak D call: TRBD2 (5 bases). This CDR3 has 13 amino acids. V lost 5 bases and J lost 4, with 9 bases in between. Germline CDR1 LNHDA, CDR2 SQIVND (reference sequence). This CDR3 is CASSGLAYNEQFF. DNA for the CDR3: TGTGCCAGTAGTGGGCTAGCTTACAATGAGCAGTTCTTC.

This chain uses TRBV12-1 with TRBJ1-2; TRBD1 reflects the table's D call only, with no check against the DNA. TRBV12-1 is annotated as a pseudogene. The CDR3 contains 13 residues. The CDR3 here is CASSIDRDYGYTF. Here the CDR3 DNA reads TGTGCCAGCAGCATCGACAGGGACTATGGCTACACCTTC.

The V call is TRBV10-3, the J call TRBJ1-1; D may be TRBD1 (5 bases). CDR3 size: 16 residues. Germline CDR1 and CDR2: ENHRY and SYGVKD. The V end lost 6 bases, the J end lost 0 bases, and 17 bases lay between the germline ends. CDR3 DNA: TGTGCCATCAGCGGGGGGGAGTTTAAGGTGAACACTGAAGCTTTCTTT. Translating gives CAISGGEFKVNTEAFF.

The gene calls are TRBV5-4 and TRBJ2-1, with 12 bases identical to TRBD2. V trimming: 1 base; J trimming: 8 bases; junction bases outside the gene matches: 4. The CDR3 spans 15 residues. Germline values: CDR1 SGHNT, CDR2 YYREEE (reference sequence). This CDR3 is CASSLTSGGYDEQFF. In DNA, the CDR3 is TGTGCCAGCAGCTTGACTAGCGGGGGGTACGATGAGCAGTTCTTC. Complete variable domain (other parts from reference TRBV5-4 and TRBJ2-1): ETGVTQSPTHLIKTRGQQVTLRCSSQSGHNTVSWYQQALGQGPQFIFQYYREEENGRGNFPPRFSGLQFPNYSSELNVNALELDDSALYLCASSLTSGGYDEQFFGPGTRLTVL.

This chain uses TRBV19 with TRBJ2-5; weak D call: TRBD2 (6 bases). The V and J ends lost 4 bases and 3 bases respectively, with 9 bases between them. Germline V CDR1 and CDR2: LNHDA, SQIVND (reference sequence). The CDR3 has 13 amino acids. This chain's CDR3 is CASSSSGEETQYF. The DNA for the CDR3 is TGTGCCAGTAGTAGTTCGGGGGAAGAGACCCAGTACTTC.

The chain recombines TRBV10-1 with TRBJ1-6; 7 bases fit TRBD1. Germline V gene sequence: CDR1 WNHNN, CDR2 SYGVQD (reference sequence). This CDR3 region has 17 residues. The V segment lost 3 bases and the J segment 2 bases; nucleotides outside the gene matches: 7. CDR3 in amino acids: CASSEGRGNTYNSPLHF. Here the CDR3 DNA reads TGCGCCAGCAGTGAAGGCAGGGGGAACACCTATAATTCACCCCTCCACTTT.

The chain employs TRBV27 and TRBJ2-1; D ambiguous. CDR1 MNHEY and CDR2 SMNVEV come from the germline V gene (reference sequence). V gave up 1 base and J gave up 10 bases, with 8 bases separating them. The CDR3 loop spans 12 amino acids. CDR3 DNA: TGTGCCAGCAGTTTATTCCTTGGCGAGCAGTTCTTC. Its translation: CASSLFLGEQFF.

The genes are TRBV15 and TRBJ1-4; the match to TRBD1 covers 8 bases. Germline loops: CDR1 LNHNV, CDR2 YYDKDF (reference sequence). The J segment lost 6 bases and the V segment lost 0 bases, leaving 3 bases of the junction unmatched. This CDR3 has 15 residues. CDR3: CATSRDSTGDEKLFF. CDR3 nucleotide sequence: TGTGCCACCAGCAGAGATTCGACAGGGGATGAAAAACTGTTTTTT.